This T cell receptor beta chain was documented in a study of T cells after yellow fever vaccination. Across the whole study: Preparation used SMART-Seq v4 Ultra Low Input for the low-cell-number fractions.

Template switching by 5'RACE produced TCR cDNA, adding a universal primer site and UMIs. Each CDR3 protein is one row after TCRdb ran MiXCR on the 5' RACE reads. This sample carries approximately 610,000 distinct CDR3 sequences, 17% of them seen once, and the ten largest clones take roughly 17%. The study, taken as a whole, reports: Peaking on day 5 versus 15, the secondary response was faster but weaker. The booster saw the reappearance of most primary-vaccination clones (around 96% CD4, about 90% CD8).

V lost 1 base, J lost 2 bases, and 14 bases stayed unmatched. This CDR3 comprises 19 residues. Germline CDR1 and CDR2: MGHRA and YSYEKL. As to this clonotype: Its target is unknown.

The receptor's source is a man younger than 35 who received the YFV17D yellow fever vaccine. The input for sequencing was PBMCs, taken 5 days after the first yellow fever vaccination. The chain carries TRBV4-1 and TRBJ1-5; 7 nucleotides agree with TRBD1. CDR3 DNA: TGCGCCAGCAGCCAAGTAGTGGCGACAGGGTATTCGGGCAATCAGCCCCAGCATTTT. This codes for CASSQVVATGYSGNQPQHF.